Only a few counts were recorded for the clone carrying this TCR beta chain. Primers used in a second PCR of about 7 to 12 cycles were a sample-barcoded 5' primer and a J-beta primer mix. Each CDR3 protein gets one entry after TCRdb re-called the 5' RACE reads with MiXCR. In the table there are 850,000 to 1,000,000 distinct CDR3 sequences, just over 50% of which are singletons. This CDR3 contains 14 residues. Germline CDR1 is SGHTA and CDR2 is FQGNSA. J was trimmed by 4 bases and V by 2 bases; bases with no gene match: 5. The source of the sample is a study of blood T cells in healthy people across ages.

Sequenced sample: blood. The clonotype was recovered from a woman aged 55-70 years in good health. V is TRBV7-2 and J is TRBJ2-7; 7 nucleotides line up with TRBD2. The CDR3 spells CASSLQSGIYEQYF. In nucleotides, the CDR3 is TGTGCCAGCAGCTTACAGAGCGGGATTTACGAGCAGTACTTC.